The 2 T cell receptor beta chains reported below all come from one sample, sequenced in a study of radiotherapy plus CTLA-4 blockade in lung cancer. Here immunoSEQ multiplex PCR was the method, and the copy in TCRdb shows in-frame clones only, minus some. Of 70,000 to 95,000 clones listed, approximately 80% were seen once; the top ten hold 14% to 15%. Specimen: peripheral blood, collected from a patient treated with radiotherapy plus ipilimumab. These receptors came from a human donor with non-small cell lung cancer that progressed on radiotherapy plus ipilimumab.

The chain recombines TRBV7-3 with TRBJ1-1, with 9 bases identical to TRBD1. CDR1 is SGHTA, CDR2 FQGTGA, per germline. V was pared by 4 bases and J by 3 bases, with 3 bases of the junction left unmatched. The CDR3 has 14 amino acids. This CDR3 reads CASSSGQGHTEAFF. The CDR3 nucleotides are TGTGCCAGCAGCTCCGGACAGGGGCACACTGAAGCTTTCTTT.

This clone was seen only a few times. This chain connects TRBV9 to TRBJ2-7; D uncertain. This CDR3 contains 14 residues. Trimming removed 0 bases at V and 2 bases at J, with 9 bases between. CDR1 is SGDLS and CDR2 is YYNGEE in the germline V gene. The CDR3 region has the DNA TGTGCCAGCAGCGTAGATTGGGGTACCTACGAGCAGTACTTC. Its protein is CASSVDWGTYEQYF.